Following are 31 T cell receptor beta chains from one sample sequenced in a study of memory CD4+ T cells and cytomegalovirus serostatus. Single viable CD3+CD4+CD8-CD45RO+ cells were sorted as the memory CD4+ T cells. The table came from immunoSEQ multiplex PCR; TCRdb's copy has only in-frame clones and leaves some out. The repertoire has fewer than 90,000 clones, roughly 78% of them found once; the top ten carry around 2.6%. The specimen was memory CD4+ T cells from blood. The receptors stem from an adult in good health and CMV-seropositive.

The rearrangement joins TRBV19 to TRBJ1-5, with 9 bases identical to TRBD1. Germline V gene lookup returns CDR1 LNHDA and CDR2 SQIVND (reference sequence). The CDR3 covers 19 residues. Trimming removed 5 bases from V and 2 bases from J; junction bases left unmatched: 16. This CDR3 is CASSPIPGQGFRGNQPQHF. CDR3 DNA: TGTGCCAGTAGTCCCATCCCGGGACAGGGCTTCCGGGGCAATCAGCCCCAGCATTTT.

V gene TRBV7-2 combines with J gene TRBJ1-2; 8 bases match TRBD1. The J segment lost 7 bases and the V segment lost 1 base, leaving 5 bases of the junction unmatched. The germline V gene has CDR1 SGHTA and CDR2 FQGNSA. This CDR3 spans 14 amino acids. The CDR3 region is CASSLEDRVGGYTF. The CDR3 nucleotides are TGTGCCAGCAGCTTAGAGGACAGGGTCGGTGGCTACACCTTC.

The CDR3 DNA is TGTGCCAGCAGCCCCCATAGCAATCAGCCCCAGCATTTT. Translating it yields CASSPHSNQPQHF. The genes are TRBV14 and TRBJ1-5; D is uncertain. CDR3 size: 13 residues. V lost 4 bases and J lost 0, with 4 bases in between. Per the germline V gene, CDR1 is SGHDN and CDR2 is FVKESK.

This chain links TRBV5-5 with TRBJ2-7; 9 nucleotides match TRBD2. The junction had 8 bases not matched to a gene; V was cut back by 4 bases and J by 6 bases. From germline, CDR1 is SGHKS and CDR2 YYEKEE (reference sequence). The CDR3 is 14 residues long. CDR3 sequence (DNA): TGTGCCAGCAGCAGCATAGCGGGAGTGGGCGAGCAGTACGTC. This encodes CASSSIAGVGEQYV.

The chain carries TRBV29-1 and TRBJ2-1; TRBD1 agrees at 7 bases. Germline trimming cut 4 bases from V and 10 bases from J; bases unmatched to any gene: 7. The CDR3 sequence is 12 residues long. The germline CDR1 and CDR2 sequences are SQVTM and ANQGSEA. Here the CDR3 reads CSVGQQGTEQFF. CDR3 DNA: TGCAGCGTTGGCCAACAGGGGACCGAGCAGTTCTTC.

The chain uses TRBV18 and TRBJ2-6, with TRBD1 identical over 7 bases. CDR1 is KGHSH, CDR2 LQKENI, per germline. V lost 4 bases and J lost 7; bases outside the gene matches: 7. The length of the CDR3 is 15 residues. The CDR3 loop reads CASSLGQTDANVLTF. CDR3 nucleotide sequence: TGTGCCAGCTCACTGGGACAGACTGACGCCAACGTCCTGACTTTC.

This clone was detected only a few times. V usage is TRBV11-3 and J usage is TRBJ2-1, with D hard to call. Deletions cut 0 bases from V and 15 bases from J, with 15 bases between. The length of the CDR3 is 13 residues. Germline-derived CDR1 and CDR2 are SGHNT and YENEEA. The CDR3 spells CASSLDLLGTAFF. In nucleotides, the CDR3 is TGTGCCAGCAGCTTAGACCTTCTCGGCACGGCGTTCTTC. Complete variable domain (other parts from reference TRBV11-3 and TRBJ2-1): EAGVVQSPRYKIIEKKQPVAFWCNPISGHNTLYWYLQNLGQGPELLIRYENEEAVDDSQLPKDRFSAERLKGVDSTLKIQPAELGDSAVYLCASSLDLLGTAFFGPGTRLTVL.

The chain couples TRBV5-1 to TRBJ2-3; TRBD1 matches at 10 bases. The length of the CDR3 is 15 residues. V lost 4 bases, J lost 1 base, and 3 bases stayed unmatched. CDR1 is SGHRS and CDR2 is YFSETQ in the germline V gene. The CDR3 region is CASSVGTGGTDTQYF. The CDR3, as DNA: TGCGCCAGCAGCGTGGGGACAGGGGGCACAGATACGCAGTATTTT.

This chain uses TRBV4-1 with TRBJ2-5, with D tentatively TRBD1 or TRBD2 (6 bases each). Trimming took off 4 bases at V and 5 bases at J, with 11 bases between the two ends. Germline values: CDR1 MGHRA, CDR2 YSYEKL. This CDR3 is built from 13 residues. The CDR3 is CASSRGAGETQYF. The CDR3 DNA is TGCGCCAGCAGCCGGGGGGCCGGGGAGACCCAGTACTTC.

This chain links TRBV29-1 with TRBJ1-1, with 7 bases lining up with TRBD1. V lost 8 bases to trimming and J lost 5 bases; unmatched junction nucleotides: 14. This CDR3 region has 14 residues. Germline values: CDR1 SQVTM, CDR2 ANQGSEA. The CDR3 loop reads CSLRQGGVETEAFF. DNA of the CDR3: TGCAGCCTGCGACAGGGAGGAGTAGAGACTGAAGCTTTCTTT.

Here the CDR3 DNA reads TGTGCCAGCAGTGAACGGACTAGCGGGAGCGGTGATACGCAGTATTTT. It specifies CASSERTSGSGDTQYF. The V call is TRBV6-1, the J call TRBJ2-3; TRBD2 matches 13 bases. Trimming removed 2 bases from V and 6 bases from J; junction bases left unmatched: 5. Looked up from germline, CDR1 is MNHNS and CDR2 is SASEGT. The CDR3 is made up of 16 amino acids.

The CDR3 loop is CSVGSGTGVGEAFF. As DNA, the CDR3 is TGCAGCGTCGGCTCCGGGACAGGGGTAGGTGAAGCTTTCTTT. The genes are TRBV29-1 and TRBJ1-1; 10 bases agree with TRBD1. The V gene end was trimmed by 6 bases and the J gene end by 7 bases; junction bases not matched to a gene: 11. Germline loops: CDR1 SQVTM, CDR2 ANQGSEA. The CDR3 is 14 amino acids.

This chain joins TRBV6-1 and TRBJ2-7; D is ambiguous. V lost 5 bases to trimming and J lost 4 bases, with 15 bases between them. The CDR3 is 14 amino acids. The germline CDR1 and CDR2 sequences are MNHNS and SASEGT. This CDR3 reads CASSRRTVEYEQYV. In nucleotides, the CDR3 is TGTGCCAGCAGTCGAAGGACCGTAGAATACGAGCAGTACGTC.

The chain's CDR3 is CASMSRDLYEQYF. The CDR3 DNA sequence: TGTGCCAGCATGAGCAGGGACCTCTACGAGCAGTACTTC. The chain links TRBV28 to TRBJ2-7, with D perhaps assigned TRBD1 or TRBD2 (5 bases each). V was cut by 7 bases and J by 3 bases, with 13 bases left in between. The CDR3 runs to 13 residues. Germline CDR1 is MDHEN and CDR2 is SYDVKM.

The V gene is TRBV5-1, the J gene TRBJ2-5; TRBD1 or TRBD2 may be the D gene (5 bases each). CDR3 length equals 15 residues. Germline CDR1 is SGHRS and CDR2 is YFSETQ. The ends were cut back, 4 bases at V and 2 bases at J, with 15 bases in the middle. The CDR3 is CASSGTLDLQETQYF. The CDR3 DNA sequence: TGCGCCAGCAGCGGGACCCTGGATTTACAAGAGACCCAGTACTTC.

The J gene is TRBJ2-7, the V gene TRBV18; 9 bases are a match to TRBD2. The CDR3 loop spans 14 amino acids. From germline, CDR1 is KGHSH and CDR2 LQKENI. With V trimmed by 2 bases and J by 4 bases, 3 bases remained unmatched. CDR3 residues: CASSPERGAYEQYV. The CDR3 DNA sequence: TGTGCCAGCTCACCAGAGCGGGGGGCTTACGAGCAGTACGTC.

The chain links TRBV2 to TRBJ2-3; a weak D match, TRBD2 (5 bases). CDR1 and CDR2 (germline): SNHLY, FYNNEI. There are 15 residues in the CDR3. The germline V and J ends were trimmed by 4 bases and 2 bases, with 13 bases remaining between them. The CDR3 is CASSVGRGATDTQYF. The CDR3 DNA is TGTGCCAGCAGTGTAGGTCGGGGAGCCACAGATACGCAGTATTTT.

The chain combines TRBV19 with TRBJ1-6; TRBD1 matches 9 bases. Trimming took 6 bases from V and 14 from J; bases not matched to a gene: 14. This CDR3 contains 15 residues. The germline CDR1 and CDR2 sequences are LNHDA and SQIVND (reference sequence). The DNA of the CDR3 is TGTGCCAGTAGATTTCCAGGACAGGGGCGAGATGCCCTCCACTTT. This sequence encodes CASRFPGQGRDALHF. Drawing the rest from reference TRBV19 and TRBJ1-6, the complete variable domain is DGGITQSPKYLFRKEGQNVTLSCEQNLNHDAMYWYRQDPGQGLRLIYYSQIVNDFQKGDIAEGYSVSREKKESFPLTVTSAQKNPTAFYLCASRFPGQGRDALHFGNGTRLTVT.

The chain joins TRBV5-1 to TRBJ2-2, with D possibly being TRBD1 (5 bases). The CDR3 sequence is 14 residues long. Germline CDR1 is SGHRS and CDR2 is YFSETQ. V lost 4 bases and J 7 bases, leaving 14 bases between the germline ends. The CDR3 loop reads CASSNAGYGGELFF. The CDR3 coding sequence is TGCGCCAGCAGCAACGCAGGGTATGGCGGGGAGCTGTTTTTT.

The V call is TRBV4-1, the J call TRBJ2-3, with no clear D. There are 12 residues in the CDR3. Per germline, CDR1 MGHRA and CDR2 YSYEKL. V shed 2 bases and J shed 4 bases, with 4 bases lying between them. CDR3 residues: CASSQPADTQYF. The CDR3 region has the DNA TGCGCCAGCAGCCAACCCGCAGATACGCAGTATTTT.

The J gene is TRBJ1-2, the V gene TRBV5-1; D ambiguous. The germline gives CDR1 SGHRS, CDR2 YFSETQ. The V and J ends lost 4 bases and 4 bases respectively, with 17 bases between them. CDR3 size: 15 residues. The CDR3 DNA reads TGCGCCAGCAGCGGGGAGGTGCCAGTCGTCTATGGCTACACCTTC. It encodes CASSGEVPVVYGYTF.

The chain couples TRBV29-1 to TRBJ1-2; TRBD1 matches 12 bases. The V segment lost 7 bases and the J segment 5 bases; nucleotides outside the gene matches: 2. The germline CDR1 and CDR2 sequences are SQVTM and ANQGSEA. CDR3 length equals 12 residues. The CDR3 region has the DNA TGCAGCGGGGGACAGGGGGCATATGGCTACACCTTC. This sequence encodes CSGGQGAYGYTF.

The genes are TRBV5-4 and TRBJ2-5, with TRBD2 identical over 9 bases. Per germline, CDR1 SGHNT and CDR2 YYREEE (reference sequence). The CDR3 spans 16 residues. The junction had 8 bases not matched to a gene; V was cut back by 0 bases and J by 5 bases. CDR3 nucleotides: TGTGCCAGCAGCTTGGATCGGCGGGGGGGCTTGGAGACCCAGTACTTC. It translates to CASSLDRRGGLETQYF.

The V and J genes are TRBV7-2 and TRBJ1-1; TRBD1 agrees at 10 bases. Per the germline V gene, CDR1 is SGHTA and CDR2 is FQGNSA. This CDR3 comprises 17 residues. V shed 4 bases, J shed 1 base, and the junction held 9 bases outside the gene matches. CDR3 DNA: TGTGCCAGCAGCTCTTCCCGGGACAGGGGCTCGAACACTGAAGCTTTCTTT. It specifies CASSSSRDRGSNTEAFF.

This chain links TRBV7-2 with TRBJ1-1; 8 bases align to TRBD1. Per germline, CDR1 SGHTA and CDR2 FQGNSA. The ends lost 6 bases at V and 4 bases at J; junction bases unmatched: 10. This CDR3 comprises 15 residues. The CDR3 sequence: CASRMQGASPTEAFF. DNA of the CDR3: TGTGCCAGCAGGATGCAGGGGGCCTCTCCCACTGAAGCTTTCTTT.

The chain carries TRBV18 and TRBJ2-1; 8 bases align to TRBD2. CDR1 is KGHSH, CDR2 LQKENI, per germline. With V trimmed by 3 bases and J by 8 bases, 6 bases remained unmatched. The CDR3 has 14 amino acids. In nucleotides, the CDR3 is TGTGCCAGCTCACCCCGGGGGGGCTTCGATGAGCAGTTCTTC. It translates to CASSPRGGFDEQFF.

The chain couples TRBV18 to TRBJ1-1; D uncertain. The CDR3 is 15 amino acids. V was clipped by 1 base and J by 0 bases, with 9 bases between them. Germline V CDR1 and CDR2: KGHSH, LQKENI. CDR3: CASSPRPPLNTEAFF. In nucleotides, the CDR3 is TGTGCCAGCTCACCACGTCCGCCATTGAACACTGAAGCTTTCTTT.

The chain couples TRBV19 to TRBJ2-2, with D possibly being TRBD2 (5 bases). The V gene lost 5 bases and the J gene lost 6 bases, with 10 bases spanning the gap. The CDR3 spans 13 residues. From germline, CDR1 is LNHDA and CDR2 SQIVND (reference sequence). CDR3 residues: CASSPLASGELFF. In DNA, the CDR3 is TGTGCCAGTAGTCCCCTAGCATCCGGGGAGCTGTTTTTT. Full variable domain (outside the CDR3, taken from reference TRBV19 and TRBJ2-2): DGGITQSPKYLFRKEGQNVTLSCEQNLNHDAMYWYRQDPGQGLRLIYYSQIVNDFQKGDIAEGYSVSREKKESFPLTVTSAQKNPTAFYLCASSPLASGELFFGEGSRLTVL.

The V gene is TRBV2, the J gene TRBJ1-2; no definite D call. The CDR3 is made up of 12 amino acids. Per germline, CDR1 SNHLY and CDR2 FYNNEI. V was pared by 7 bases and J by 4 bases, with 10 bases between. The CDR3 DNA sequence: TGTGCCAGCACCATCTTGGCCTATGGCTACACCTTC. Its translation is CASTILAYGYTF.

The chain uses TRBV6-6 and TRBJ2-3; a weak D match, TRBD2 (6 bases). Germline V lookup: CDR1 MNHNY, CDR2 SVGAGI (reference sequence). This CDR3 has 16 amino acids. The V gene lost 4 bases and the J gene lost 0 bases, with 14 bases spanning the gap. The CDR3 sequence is CASSSNAGTSTDTQYF. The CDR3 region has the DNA TGTGCCAGCAGTTCCAACGCCGGGACTAGCACAGATACGCAGTATTTT.

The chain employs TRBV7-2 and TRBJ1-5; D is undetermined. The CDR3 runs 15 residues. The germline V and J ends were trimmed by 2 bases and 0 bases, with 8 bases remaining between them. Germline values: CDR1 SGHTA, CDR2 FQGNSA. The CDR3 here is CASSLIVNSNQPQHF. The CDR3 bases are TGTGCCAGCAGCTTAATTGTTAATAGCAATCAGCCCCAGCATTTT.